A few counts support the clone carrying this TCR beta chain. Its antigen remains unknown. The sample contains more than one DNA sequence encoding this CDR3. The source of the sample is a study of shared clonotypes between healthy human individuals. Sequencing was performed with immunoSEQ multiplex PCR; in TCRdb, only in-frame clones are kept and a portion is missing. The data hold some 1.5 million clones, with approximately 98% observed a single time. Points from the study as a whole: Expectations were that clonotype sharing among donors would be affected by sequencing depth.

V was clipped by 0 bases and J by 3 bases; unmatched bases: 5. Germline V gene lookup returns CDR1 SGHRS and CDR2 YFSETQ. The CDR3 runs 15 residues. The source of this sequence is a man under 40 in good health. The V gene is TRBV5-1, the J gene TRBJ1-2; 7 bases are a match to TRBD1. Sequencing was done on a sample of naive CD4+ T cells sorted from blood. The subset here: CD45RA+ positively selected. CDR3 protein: CASSLDSGTDYGYTF. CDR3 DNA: TGCGCCAGCAGCTTGGATTCCGGGACAGACTATGGCTACACCTTC.